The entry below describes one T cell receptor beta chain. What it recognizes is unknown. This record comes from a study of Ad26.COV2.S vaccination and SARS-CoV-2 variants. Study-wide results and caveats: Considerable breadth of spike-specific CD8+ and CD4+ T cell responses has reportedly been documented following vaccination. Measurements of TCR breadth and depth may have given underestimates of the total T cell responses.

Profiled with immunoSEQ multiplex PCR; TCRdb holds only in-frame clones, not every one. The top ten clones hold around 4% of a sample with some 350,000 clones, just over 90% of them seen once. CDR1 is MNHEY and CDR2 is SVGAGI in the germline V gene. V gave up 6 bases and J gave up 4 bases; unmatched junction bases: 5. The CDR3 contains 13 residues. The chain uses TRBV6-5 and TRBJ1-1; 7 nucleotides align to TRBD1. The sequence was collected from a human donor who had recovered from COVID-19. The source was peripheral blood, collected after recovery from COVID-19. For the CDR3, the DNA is TGTGCCAGCAGGGGACAGAAAATCACTGAAGCTTTCTTT. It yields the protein CASRGQKITEAFF.